This T cell receptor (beta chain) derives from a study of blood T cell repertoires in COVID-19 (dated by TCRdb to about 2020). Describing the broader study: Samples from collaborators originated in the United States, Italy and Spain and spanned both the acute and convalescent phases of COVID-19. The material from the prospective study consisted of cDNA or gDNA derived from T cells, B-cell-depleted T cells, or PBMCs. The dataset comprised deeply sampled blood TCRbeta repertoires from subjects exposed to, actively infected with, or recovered from COVID-19. The repertoires were made available in a free public database intended to serve as a resource for research on the immune response to SARS-CoV-2. The samples were drawn from the first 160 participants of the ongoing ImmuneRACE study and from 950 to 1,500 subjects provided by 6 global collaborators. Sample metadata almost always included a de-identified subject ID, COVID-19 status, age in years and sex. Where HLA class I and class II types were available, the types were taken from metadata supplied by the sample provider, not from assay-based typing. Study-wide findings and limitations: The amount of clinical and demographic metadata varied by source and participant and was provided uncurated.

Another Seattle source contributed samples from volunteer blood donors who had recovered from COVID-19. Each collaborating institution followed its own protocols to collect whole blood in K2EDTA tubes. Collaborator samples were shipped for TCRbeta analysis as frozen whole blood, isolated PBMCs, or DNA extracted from either sample type. The immunoSEQ Assay, a bias-controlled multiplex PCR, was used to amplify TCRbeta CDR3 regions from genomic DNA. For the original study's pipeline: The number of nucleated cells in each sample was estimated by amplification of reference gene primers within the assay. Sequence reads were collapsed and filtered to measure the absolute abundance of every unique TCRbeta CDR3 rearrangement. For each sample, productive Simpson clonality was calculated as the square root of Simpson's diversity index across productive rearrangements. TCRdb holds this immuneACCESS table with in-frame rearrangements only. Some clones are missing; in checked studies, unresolved V genes explain under half, and the rest has no known cause. V and J calls and clone size are those listed in that table; D and trimming were worked out from the DNA. For this sample the table gives approximately 240,000 clones, of which about 88% were detected only once. Together, the top ten hold approximately 2.2% of the sample.

The junction shows trimming of 0 bases on V and 7 bases on J, plus 19 bases between the germline ends. Measured from the cysteine to the phenylalanine, the CDR3 is 17 residues long. This entry keeps only the CDR3 DNA: 51 bases, framed from base 1. For CDR1 and CDR2, the germline V gene (reference sequence) lists LNHDA and SQIVND. Remarks on this clone: Its antigen is unknown. Base-call qualities are not available, and no considerably larger clone is one nucleotide away.

Sequenced: peripheral blood. This clonotype was sampled from a woman in her forties who had recovered from COVID-19. The receptor chain draws on TRBV19 and TRBJ2-4; tentative D gene TRBD1, with 5 bases matching. CDR3 loop: CASSIDLRQLTRNIQYF. The DNA is as follows: TGTGCCAGTAGTATAGACCTACGACAGTTAACCAGGAACATTCAGTACTTC.